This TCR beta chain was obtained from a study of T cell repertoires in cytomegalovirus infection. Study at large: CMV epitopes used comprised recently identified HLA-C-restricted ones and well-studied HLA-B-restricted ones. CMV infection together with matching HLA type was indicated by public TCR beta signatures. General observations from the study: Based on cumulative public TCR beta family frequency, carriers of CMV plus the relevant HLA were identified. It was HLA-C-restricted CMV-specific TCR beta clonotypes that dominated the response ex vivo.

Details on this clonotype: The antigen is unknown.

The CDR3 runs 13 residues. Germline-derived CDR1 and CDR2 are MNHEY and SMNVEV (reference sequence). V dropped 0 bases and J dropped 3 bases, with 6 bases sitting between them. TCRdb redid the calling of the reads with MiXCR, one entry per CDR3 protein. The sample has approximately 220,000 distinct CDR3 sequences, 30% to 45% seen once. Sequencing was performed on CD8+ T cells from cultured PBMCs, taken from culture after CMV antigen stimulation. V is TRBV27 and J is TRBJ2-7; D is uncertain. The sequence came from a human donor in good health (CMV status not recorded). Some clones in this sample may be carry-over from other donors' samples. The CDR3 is CASSLSPGYEQYF. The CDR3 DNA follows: TGTGCCAGCAGTTTATCCCCCGGCTACGAGCAGTACTTC.